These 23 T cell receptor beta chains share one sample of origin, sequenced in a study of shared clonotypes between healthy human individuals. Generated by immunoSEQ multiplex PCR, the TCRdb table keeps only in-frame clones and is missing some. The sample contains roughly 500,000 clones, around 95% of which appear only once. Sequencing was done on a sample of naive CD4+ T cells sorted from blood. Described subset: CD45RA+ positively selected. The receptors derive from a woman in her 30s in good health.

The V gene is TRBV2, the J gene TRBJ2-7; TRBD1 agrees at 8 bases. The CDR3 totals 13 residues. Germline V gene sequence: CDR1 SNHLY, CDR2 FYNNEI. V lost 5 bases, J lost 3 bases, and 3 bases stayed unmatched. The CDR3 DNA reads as TGTGCCAGCAGTAGGACAGGGTACTACGAGCAGTACTTC. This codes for CASSRTGYYEQYF.

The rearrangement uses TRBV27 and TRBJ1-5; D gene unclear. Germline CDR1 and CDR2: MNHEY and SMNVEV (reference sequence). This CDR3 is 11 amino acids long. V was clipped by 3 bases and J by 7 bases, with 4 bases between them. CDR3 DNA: TGTGCCAGCAGTTTCCGGCAGCCCCAGCATTTT. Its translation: CASSFRQPQHF.

CDR3: CALGQSSYEQYF. The CDR3 DNA is TGTGCCCTAGGGCAGAGCTCCTACGAGCAGTACTTC. The chain recombines TRBV30 with TRBJ2-7; D is unclear. Germline V CDR1 and CDR2: GTSNPN, SVGIG (reference sequence). V was cut by 8 bases and J by 0 bases, with 11 bases left in between. The CDR3 consists of 12 residues.

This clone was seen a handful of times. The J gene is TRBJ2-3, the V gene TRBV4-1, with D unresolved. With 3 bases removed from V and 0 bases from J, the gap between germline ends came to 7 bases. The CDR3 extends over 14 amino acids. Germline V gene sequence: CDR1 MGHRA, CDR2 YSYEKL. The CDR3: CASSHQLSTDTQYF. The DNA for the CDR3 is TGCGCCAGCAGCCACCAACTAAGCACAGATACGCAGTATTTT.

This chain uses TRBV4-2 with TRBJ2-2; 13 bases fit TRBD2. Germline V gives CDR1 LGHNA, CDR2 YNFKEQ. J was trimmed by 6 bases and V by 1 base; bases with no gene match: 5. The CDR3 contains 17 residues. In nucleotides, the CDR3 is TGTGCCAGCAGCCAAGGGACTAGCGGGAGTTCTTCCGGGGAGCTGTTTTTT. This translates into CASSQGTSGSSSGELFF.

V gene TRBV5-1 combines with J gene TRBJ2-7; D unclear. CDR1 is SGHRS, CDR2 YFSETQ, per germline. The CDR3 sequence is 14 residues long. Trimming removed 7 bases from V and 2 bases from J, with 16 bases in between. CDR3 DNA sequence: TGCGCCAGCCGCCTTACTCCAGAACCCTACGAGCAGTACTTC. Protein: CASRLTPEPYEQYF.

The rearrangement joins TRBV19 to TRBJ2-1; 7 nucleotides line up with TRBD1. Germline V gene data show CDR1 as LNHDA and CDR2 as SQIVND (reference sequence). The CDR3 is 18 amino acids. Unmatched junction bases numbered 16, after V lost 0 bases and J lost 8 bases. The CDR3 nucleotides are TGTGCCAGTAGTATAGACCACTTAGGGCTAGGGGGCCTCTATGAGCAGTTCTTC. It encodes CASSIDHLGLGGLYEQFF.

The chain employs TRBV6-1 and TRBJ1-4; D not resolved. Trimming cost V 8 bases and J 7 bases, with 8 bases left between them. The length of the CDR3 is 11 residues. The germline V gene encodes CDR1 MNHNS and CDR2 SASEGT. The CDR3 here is CASGWLEKLFF. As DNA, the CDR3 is TGTGCCAGCGGGTGGCTTGAAAAACTGTTTTTT.

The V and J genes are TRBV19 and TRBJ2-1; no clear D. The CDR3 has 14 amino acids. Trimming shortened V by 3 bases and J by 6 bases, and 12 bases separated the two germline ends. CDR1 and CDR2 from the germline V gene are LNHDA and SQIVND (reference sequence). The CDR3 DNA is TGTGCCAGTAGTATGGTTGGTAGGCTCAATGAGCAGTTCTTC. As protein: CASSMVGRLNEQFF.

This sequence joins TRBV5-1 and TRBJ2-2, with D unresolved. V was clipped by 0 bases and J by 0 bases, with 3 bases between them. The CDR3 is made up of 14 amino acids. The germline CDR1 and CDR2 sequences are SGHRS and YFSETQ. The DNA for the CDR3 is TGCGCCAGCAGCTTGGTATCGAACACCGGGGAGCTGTTTTTT. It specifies CASSLVSNTGELFF.

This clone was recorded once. This chain's CDR3 is CASSLGRDTEQYF. The CDR3 region has the DNA TGCGCCAGCAGCTTGGGCAGGGACACGGAGCAGTACTTC. J is TRBJ2-7 and V is TRBV5-1; D perhaps matches TRBD1 (6 bases). CDR3 length: 13 residues. Looked up from germline, CDR1 is SGHRS and CDR2 is YFSETQ. The V end lost 0 bases, the J end lost 7 bases, and 11 bases lay between the germline ends.

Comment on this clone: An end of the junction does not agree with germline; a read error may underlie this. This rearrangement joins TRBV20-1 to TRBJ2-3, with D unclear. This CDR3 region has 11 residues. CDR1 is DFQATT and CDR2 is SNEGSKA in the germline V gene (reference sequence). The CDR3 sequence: CSAREAGTQYF. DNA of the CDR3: TGCAGTGCAAGAGAGGCTGGTACGCAGTATTTT.

CDR3 region: CASSLWLGQNTDTQYF. In DNA form, the CDR3 reads TGTGCCAGCAGCCTTTGGCTTGGGCAGAACACAGATACGCAGTATTTT. The chain couples TRBV9 to TRBJ2-3, with D hard to call. The CDR3 is 16 residues long. Per germline, CDR1 SGDLS and CDR2 YYNGEE. Trimming shortened V by 4 bases and J by 2 bases, and 17 bases separated the two germline ends.

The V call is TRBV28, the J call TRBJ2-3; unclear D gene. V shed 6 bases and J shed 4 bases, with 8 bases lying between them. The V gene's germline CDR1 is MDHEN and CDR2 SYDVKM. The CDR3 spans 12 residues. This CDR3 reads CASSPKPDTQYF. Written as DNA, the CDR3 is TGTGCCAGCAGCCCGAAACCAGATACGCAGTATTTT.

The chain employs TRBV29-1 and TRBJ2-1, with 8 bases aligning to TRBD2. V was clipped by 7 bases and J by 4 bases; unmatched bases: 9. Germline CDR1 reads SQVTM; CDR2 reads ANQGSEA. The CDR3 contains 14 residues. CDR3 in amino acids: CSAGAGGGYNEQFF. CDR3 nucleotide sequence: TGCAGCGCGGGGGCGGGAGGTGGGTACAATGAGCAGTTCTTC.

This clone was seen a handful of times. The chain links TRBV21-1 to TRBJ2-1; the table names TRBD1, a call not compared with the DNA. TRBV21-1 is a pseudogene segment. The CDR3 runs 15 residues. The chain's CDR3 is CASSRRHHRGDEQFF. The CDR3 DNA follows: TGTGCCAGCAGCAGACGCCACCACAGGGGCGATGAGCAGTTCTTC.

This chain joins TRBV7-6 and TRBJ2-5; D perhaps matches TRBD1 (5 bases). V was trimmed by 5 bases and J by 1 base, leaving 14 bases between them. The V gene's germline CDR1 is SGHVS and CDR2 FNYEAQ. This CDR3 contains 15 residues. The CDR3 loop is CASSPRQIPQETQYF. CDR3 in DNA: TGTGCCAGCAGCCCTCGACAGATACCCCAAGAGACCCAGTACTTC. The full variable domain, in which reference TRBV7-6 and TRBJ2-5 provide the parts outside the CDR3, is GAGVSQSPRYKVTKRGQDVALRCDPISGHVSLYWYRQALGQGPEFLTYFNYEAQQDKSGLPNDRFSAERPEGSISTLTIQRTEQRDSAMYRCASSPRQIPQETQYFGPGTRLLVL.

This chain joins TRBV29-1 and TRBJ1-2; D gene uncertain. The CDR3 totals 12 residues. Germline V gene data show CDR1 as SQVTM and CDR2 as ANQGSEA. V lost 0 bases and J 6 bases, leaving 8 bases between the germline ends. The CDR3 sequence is CSVEERVDGYTF. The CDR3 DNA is TGCAGCGTTGAAGAAAGAGTTGATGGCTACACCTTC.

In DNA, the CDR3 is TGTGCCAGCAGCCAAGCTCGGGTCCCCGAGGATGAGCAGTTCTTC. This gives the protein CASSQARVPEDEQFF. This rearrangement joins TRBV4-2 to TRBJ2-1; D is undetermined. Trimming stripped 1 base from V and 8 bases from J, with 15 bases between. This CDR3 has 15 residues. The germline V gene has CDR1 LGHNA and CDR2 YNFKEQ.

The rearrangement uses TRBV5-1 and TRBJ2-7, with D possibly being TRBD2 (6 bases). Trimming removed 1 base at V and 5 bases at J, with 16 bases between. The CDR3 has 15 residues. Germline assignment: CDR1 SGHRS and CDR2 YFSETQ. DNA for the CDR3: TGCGCCAGCAGCTTGAGACTAGTGGGATCCCACGAGCAGTACTTC. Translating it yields CASSLRLVGSHEQYF.

CDR3: CASSRGCAHEQYF. CDR3 in DNA: TGTGCCAGCAGCAGGGGCTGTGCCCACGAGCAGTACTTC. The chain employs TRBV21-1 and TRBJ2-7; no check of the table's D call, TRBD1, against the DNA was made. TRBV21-1 is an annotated pseudogene. This CDR3 region has 13 residues.

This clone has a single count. CDR3 sequence reads: CASSSAGQGTQHF. DNA for the CDR3: TGTGCCAGCAGCTCGGCGGGACAGGGAACCCAGCATTTT. The V call is TRBV7-9, the J call TRBJ1-5; TRBD1 aligns across 9 bases. This CDR3 has 13 residues. The V and J ends lost 4 bases and 11 bases, in that order; junction bases with no gene match: 6. Germline CDR1 SEHNR, CDR2 FQNEAQ (reference sequence). Combining the CDR3 with reference TRBV7-9 and TRBJ1-5 gives the whole variable domain DTGVSQNPRHKITKRGQNVTFRCDPISEHNRLYWYRQTLGQGPEFLTYFQNEAQLEKSRLLSDRFSAERPKGSFSTLEIQRTEQGDSAMYLCASSSAGQGTQHFGDGTRLSIL.

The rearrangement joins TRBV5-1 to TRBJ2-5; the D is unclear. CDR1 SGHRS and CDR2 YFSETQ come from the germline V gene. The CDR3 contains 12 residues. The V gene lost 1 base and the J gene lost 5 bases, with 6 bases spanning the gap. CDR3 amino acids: CASSLSLETQYF. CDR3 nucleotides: TGCGCCAGCAGCTTGAGTCTTGAGACCCAGTACTTC.